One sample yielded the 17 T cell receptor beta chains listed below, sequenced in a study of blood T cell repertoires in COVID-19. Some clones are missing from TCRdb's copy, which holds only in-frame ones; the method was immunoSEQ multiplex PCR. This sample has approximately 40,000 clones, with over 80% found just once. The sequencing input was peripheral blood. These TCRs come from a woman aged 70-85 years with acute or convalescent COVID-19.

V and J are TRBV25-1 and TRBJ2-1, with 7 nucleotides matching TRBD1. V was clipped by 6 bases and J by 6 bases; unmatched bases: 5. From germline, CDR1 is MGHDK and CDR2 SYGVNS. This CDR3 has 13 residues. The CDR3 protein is CASSRSGGNEQFF. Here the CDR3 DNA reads TGTGCCAGCAGCCGATCAGGGGGCAATGAGCAGTTCTTC.

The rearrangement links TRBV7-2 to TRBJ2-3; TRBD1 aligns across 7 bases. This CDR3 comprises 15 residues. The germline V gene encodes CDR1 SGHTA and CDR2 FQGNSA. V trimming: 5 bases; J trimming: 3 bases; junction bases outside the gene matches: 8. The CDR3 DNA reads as TGTGCCAGCAGCATCGGACAGGCGGCAACAGATACGCAGTATTTT. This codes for CASSIGQAATDTQYF.

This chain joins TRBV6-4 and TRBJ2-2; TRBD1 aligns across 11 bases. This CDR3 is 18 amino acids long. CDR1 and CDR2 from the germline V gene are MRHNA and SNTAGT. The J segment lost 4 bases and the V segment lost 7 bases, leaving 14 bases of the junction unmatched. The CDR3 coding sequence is TGTGCCAGCACCGCACGGCTTCCGGGACAGGGGGGCACCGGGGAGCTGTTTTTT. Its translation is CASTARLPGQGGTGELFF.

CDR3 in amino acids: CASHLGGNTEAFF. The CDR3 DNA sequence: TGTGCCAGCCACTTGGGGGGGAACACTGAAGCTTTCTTT. The chain has TRBV7-8 and TRBJ1-1, with TRBD1 as a possible D gene (5 bases). The CDR3 is made up of 13 amino acids. The germline CDR1 and CDR2 sequences are SGHVS and FQNEAQ. Trimming removed 8 bases at V and 1 base at J, with 11 bases between.

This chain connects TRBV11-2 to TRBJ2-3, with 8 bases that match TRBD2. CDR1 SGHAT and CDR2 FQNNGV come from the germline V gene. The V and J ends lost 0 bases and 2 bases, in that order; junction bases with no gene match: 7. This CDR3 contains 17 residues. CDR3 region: CASSLEASGLPTDTQYF. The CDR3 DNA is TGTGCCAGCAGCTTAGAGGCTAGCGGGCTCCCCACAGATACGCAGTATTTT.

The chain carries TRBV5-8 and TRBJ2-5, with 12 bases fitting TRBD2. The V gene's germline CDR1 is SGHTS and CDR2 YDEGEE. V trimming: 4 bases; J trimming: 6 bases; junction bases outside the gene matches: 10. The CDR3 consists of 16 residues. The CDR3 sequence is CASSLTTSGSVQTQYF. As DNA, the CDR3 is TGTGCCAGCAGCCTAACGACTAGCGGGAGTGTACAGACCCAGTACTTC.

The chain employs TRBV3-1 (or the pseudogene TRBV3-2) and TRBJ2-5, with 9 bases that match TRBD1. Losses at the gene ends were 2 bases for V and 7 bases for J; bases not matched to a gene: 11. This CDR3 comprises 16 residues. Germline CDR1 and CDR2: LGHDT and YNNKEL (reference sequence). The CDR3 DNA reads TGTGCCAGCAGCCAACTTCCGGGACAGGGAGACGGGACCCAGTACTTC. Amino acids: CASSQLPGQGDGTQYF.

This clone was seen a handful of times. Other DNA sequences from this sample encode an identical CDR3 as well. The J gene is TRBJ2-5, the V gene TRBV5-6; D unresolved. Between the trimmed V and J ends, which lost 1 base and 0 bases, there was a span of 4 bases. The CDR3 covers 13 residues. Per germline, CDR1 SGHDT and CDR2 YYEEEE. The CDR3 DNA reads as TGTGCCAGCAGCTTGCGGTACCAAGAGACCCAGTACTTC. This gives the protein CASSLRYQETQYF.

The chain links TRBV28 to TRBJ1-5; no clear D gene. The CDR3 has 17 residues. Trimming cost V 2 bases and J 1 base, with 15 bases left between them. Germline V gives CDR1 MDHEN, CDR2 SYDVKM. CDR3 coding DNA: TGTGCCAGCAGTTTACGGACTCCGGTCATAAGCAATCAGCCCCAGCATTTT. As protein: CASSLRTPVISNQPQHF.

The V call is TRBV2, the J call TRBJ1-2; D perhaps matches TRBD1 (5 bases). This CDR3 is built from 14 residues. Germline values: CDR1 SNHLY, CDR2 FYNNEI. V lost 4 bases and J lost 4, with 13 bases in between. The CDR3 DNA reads TGTGCCAGCAGTGGTTTCAGGGATGGCTATGGCTACACCTTC. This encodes CASSGFRDGYGYTF. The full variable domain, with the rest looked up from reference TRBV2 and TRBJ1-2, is EPEVTQTPSHQVTQMGQEVILRCVPISNHLYFYWYRQILGQKVEFLVSFYNNEISEKSEIFDDQFSVERPDGSNFTLKIRSTKLEDSAMYFCASSGFRDGYGYTFGSGTRLTVV.

This CDR3 is CASSLAGGTTQETQYF. DNA of the CDR3: TGTGCCAGCAGCTTAGCGGGCGGGACCACACAAGAGACCCAGTACTTC. The chain is built from TRBV7-2 and TRBJ2-5, with a weak D call TRBD2 (6 bases). The V gene lost 0 bases and the J gene lost 2 bases, with 13 bases spanning the gap. The germline V gene has CDR1 SGHTA and CDR2 FQGNSA. The CDR3 spans 16 residues.

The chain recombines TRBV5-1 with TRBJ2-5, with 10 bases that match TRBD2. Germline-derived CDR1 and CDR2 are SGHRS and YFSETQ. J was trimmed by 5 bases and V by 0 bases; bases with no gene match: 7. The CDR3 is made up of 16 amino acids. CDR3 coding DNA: TGCGCCAGCAGCTTGGATCCAAGCGGGGGGGCCGAGACCCAGTACTTC. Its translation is CASSLDPSGGAETQYF.

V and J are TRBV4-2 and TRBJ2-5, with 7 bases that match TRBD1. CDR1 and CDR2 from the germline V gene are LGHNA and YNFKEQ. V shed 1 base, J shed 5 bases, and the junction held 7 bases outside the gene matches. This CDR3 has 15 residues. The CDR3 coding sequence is TGTGCCAGCAGCCAAGGTGAAGGGGGCTGGGAGACCCAGTACTTC. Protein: CASSQGEGGWETQYF.

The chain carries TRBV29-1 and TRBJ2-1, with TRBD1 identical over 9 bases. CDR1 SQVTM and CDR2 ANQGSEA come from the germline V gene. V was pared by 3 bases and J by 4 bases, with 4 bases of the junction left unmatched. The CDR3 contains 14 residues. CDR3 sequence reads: CSVEGQGSYNEQFF. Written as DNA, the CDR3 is TGCAGCGTTGAGGGACAGGGTTCATACAATGAGCAGTTCTTC.

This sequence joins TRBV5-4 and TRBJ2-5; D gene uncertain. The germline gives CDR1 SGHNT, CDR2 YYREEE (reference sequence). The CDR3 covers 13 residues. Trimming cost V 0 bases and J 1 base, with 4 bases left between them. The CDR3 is CASSLDSQETQYF. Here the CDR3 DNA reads TGTGCCAGCAGCTTGGACAGCCAAGAGACCCAGTACTTC.

The CDR3 reads CASSLRQNYGYTF. CDR3 nucleotide sequence: TGTGCCAGCAGTCTCCGACAGAACTATGGCTACACCTTC. The chain recombines TRBV28 with TRBJ1-2; D may be TRBD1 (5 bases). The CDR3 runs 13 residues. With 5 bases removed from V and 2 bases from J, the gap between germline ends came to 9 bases. Per the germline V gene, CDR1 is MDHEN and CDR2 is SYDVKM.

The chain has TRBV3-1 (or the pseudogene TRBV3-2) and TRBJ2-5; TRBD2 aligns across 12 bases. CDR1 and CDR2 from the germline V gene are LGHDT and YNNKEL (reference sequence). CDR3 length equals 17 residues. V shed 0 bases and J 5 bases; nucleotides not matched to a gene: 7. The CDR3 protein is CASSQEWLAGGLETQYF. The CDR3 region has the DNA TGTGCCAGCAGCCAAGAGTGGCTAGCGGGGGGGCTGGAGACCCAGTACTTC.